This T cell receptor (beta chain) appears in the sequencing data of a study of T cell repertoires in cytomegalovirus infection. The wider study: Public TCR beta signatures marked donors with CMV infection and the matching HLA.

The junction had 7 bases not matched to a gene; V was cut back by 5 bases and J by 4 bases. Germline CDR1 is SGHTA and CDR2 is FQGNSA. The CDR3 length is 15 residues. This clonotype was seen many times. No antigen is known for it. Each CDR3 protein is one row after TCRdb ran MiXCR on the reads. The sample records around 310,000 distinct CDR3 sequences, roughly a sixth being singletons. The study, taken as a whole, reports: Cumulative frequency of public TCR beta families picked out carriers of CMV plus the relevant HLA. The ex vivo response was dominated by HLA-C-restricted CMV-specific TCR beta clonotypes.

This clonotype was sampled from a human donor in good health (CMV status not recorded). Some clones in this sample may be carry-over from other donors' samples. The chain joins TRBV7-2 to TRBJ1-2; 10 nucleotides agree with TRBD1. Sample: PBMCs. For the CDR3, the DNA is TGTGCCAGCAGCATCGGGACAGGGGAAAGCTATGGCTACACCTTC. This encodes CASSIGTGESYGYTF.